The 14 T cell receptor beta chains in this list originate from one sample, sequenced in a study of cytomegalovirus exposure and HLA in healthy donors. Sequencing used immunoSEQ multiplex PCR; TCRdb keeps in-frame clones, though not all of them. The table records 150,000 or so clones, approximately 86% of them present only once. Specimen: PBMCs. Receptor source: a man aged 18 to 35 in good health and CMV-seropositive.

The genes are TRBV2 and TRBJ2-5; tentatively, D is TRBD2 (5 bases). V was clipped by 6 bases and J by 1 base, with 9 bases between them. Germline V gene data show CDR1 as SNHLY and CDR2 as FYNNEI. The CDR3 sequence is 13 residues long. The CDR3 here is CASRGALQETQYF. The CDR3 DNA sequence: TGTGCCAGCAGGGGAGCTCTCCAAGAGACCCAGTACTTC.

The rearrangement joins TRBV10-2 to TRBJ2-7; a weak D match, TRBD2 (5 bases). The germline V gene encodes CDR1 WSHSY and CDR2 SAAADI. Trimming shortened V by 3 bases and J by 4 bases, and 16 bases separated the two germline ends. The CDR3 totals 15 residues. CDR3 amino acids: CASSDGLRDGYEQYF. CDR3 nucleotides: TGCGCCAGCAGTGATGGACTCAGAGACGGATACGAGCAGTACTTC.

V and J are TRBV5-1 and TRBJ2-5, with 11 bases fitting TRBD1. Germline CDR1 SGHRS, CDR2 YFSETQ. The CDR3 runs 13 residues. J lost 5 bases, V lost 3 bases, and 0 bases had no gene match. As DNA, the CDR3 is TGCGCCAGCAGCTGGGACAGGGGGGAGACCCAGTACTTC. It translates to CASSWDRGETQYF. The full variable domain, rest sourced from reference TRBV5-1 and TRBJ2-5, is KAGVTQTPRYLIKTRGQQVTLSCSPISGHRSVSWYQQTPGQGLQFLFEYFSETQRNKGNFPGRFSGRQFSNSRSEMNVSTLELGDSALYLCASSWDRGETQYFGPGTRLLVL.

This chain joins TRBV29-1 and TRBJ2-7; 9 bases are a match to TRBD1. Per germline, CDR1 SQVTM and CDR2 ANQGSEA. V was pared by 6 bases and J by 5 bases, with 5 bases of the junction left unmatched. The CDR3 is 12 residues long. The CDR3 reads CSVLRDRDEQYF. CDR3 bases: TGCAGCGTGCTCAGGGACAGGGACGAGCAGTACTTC.

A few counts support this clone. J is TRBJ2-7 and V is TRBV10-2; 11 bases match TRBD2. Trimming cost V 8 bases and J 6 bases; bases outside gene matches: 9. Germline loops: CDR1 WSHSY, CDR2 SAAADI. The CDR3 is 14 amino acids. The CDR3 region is CASLLAGGVAEQYF. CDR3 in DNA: TGCGCCAGCCTGTTAGCGGGAGGGGTGGCCGAGCAGTACTTC.

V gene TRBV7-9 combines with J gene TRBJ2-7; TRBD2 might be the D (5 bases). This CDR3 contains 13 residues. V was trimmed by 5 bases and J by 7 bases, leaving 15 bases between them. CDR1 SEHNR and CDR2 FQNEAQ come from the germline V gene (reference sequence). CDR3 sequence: CASSADYPGEQYF. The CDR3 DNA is TGTGCCAGCAGCGCCGACTATCCGGGGGAGCAGTACTTC.

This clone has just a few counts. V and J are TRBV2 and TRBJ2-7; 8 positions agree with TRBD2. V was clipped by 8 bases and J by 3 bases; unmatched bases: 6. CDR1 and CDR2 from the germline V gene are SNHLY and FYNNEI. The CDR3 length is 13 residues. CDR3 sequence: CASEPGGLYEQYF. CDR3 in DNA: TGTGCCAGCGAGCCGGGAGGGCTCTACGAGCAGTACTTC.

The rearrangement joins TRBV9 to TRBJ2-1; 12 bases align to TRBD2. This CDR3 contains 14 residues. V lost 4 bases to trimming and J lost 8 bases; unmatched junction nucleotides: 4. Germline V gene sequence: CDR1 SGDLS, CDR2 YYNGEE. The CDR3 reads CASSSGLAGYEQFF. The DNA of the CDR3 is TGTGCCAGCAGCTCGGGACTAGCGGGCTATGAGCAGTTCTTC.

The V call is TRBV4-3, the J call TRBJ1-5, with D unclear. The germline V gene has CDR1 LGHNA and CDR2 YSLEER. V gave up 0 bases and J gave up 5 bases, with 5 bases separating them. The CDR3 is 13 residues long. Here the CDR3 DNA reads TGCGCCAGCAGCCAAGAGGAGGATCAGCCCCAGCATTTT. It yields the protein CASSQEEDQPQHF.

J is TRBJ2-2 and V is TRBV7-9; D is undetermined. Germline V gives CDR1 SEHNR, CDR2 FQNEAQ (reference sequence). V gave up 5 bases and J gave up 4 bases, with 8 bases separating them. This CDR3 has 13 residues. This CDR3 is CASSPLSTGELFF. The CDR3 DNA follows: TGTGCCAGCAGCCCCCTGAGCACCGGGGAGCTGTTTTTT. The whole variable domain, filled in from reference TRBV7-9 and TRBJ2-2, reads DTGVSQNPRHKITKRGQNVTFRCDPISEHNRLYWYRQTLGQGPEFLTYFQNEAQLEKSRLLSDRFSAERPKGSFSTLEIQRTEQGDSAMYLCASSPLSTGELFFGEGSRLTVL.

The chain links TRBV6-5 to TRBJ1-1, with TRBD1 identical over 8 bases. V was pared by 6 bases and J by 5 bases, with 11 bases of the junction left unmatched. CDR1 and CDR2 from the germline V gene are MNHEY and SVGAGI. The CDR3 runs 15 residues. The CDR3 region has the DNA TGTGCCAGCAGGTCAGGGGGCGCGGATAAGACTGAAGCTTTCTTT. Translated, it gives CASRSGGADKTEAFF.

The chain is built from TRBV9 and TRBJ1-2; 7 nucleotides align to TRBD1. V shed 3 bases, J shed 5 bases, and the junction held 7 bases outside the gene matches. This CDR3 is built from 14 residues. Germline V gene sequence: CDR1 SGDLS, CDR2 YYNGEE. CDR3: CASSGTGAGYGYTF. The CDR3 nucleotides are TGTGCCAGCAGCGGCACAGGGGCAGGGTATGGCTACACCTTC.

CDR3 DNA sequence: TGTGCCTGGAGTGTAAAAGGGGTGAGACTAGCGACTTCCTACGAGCAGTACTTC. It specifies CAWSVKGVRLATSYEQYF. The chain employs TRBV30 and TRBJ2-7; 8 bases are shared with TRBD2. Unmatched junction bases numbered 14, after V lost 0 bases and J lost 1 base. From germline, CDR1 is GTSNPN and CDR2 SVGIG (reference sequence). The CDR3 runs to 18 residues.

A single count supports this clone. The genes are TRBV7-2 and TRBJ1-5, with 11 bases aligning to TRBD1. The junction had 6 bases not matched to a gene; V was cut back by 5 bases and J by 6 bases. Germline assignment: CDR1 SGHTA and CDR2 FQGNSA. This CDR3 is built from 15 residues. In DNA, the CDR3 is TGTGCCAGCAGCAGAACGGGACAGGGGGGTCAGCCCCAGCATTTT. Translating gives CASSRTGQGGQPQHF.